The T cell receptor (beta chain) under discussion was sequenced for a study of cytomegalovirus exposure and HLA in healthy donors (dated 2017 in TCRdb). With regard to the full study: In an earlier analysis of 550 to 750 of the donors, less than 350 Gb of sequence data and some 100 million unique TCR beta sequences from roughly 190 million T cells were reported. Roughly 300 gigabases of sequencing data and 78 million or so unique TCR sequences were included in an early release covering roughly 600 HLA-typed donors. Of the 300 to 500 genotyped donors, approximately 80% were placed in the genetic ancestry cluster associated with self-reported Caucasian donors. The aim of the study was to test whether cataloging public T cell receptors could identify signatures of past pathogen exposure. The T cell repertoires of around 670 subjects were profiled by immunosequencing and related to cytomegalovirus serostatus. Besides the first cohort of approximately 670 subjects, a separate validation cohort made up of around 120 different subjects was used. High-throughput TCR immunosequencing, statistical association of individual TCRs with disease status, and machine learning were combined to predict cytomegalovirus infection status. To study patterns of TCR occurrence, a later analysis re-analyzed previously published TCR beta repertoires from 600 to 750 donors and added high-resolution HLA genotyping. Rather than drawing on any new phenotypic data, the later analysis identified candidate immune exposures from TCR beta sequences and the way those sequences occurred across donors. An earlier analysis of about 620 of the donors applied high-throughput TCR beta sequencing to assess whether each TCR beta V gene segment acted as functional or pseudogenic. Alongside the repertoire data, information on donor age, sex, ethnicity and CMV serostatus was compiled. In a later genetic analysis, genome-wide SNP genotypes for about three fifths of the roughly 670 donors were used, and that subset was treated as a discovery cohort. Every repertoire in the discovery cohort had been generated on one and the same sequencing platform. Class I and class II HLA loci were covered by the typing at four-digit resolution. Typing coverage varied by locus: roughly 620-640 donors for A, B, C, DRB1 and DQB1; about 520 for DQA1; around 570 for DPA1; roughly 450 for DPB1. Four or five DR-DQ haplotypes were treated as single units for association and clustering because of strong linkage in the cohort. Among 300 to 500 genotyped donors of the cohort, an average of approximately 240,000 unique TCR beta nucleotide sequences was sequenced per donor, of which 15% to 20% were non-productive. The paper's findings and limits, for the study overall: According to a later analysis, TCR association rates differed among HLA loci, with DRB1 alleles showing the most associated TCRs and HLA-C alleles showing the fewest. Compared with the approximately 720-donor mean, donors in an Asian-associated ancestry cluster had fewer N-insertions in productive TCRs, according to a later genetic analysis. Linkage disequilibrium might explain the correlated functional status among segregating V segments, but an unknown experimental factor could not be excluded. Across donors, most TCR sequences were observed very rarely, whereas some public TCRs were present in many individuals. A later analysis found that most CMV-associated TCR beta chains appeared HLA-restricted, with HLA associations seemingly driven largely by CMV exposure. Because counts were too low, about 17 rarely observed V segments, including chromosome 9 orphons, were excluded from the earlier analysis of a few hundred of the donors. A further reported finding was that TCR beta sequences accurately predicted the HLA-A and HLA-B alleles for most subjects in the first cohort. A later genetic analysis associated a missense DCLRE1C variant with V-gene and J-gene trimming of TCR beta chains, and an independent cohort replicated the association. When HLA alleles, especially DR and DQ, strongly co-occurred, attributing TCR associations to individual alleles was difficult. Because HLA typing was unavailable for some donors at each locus, only the typed subset was used in association tests. According to the authors, the approach could potentially be generalized to other disease states and immunological phenotypes. This cohort had only TCR beta chains sequenced, and the lack of alpha or paired-chain data limited which features could be detected. Roughly uniform sequencing depth across donors was assumed in presence/absence analyses, although this assumption may not hold. Because the 87-base-pair reads could not distinguish some IMGT-functional V segments, including TRBV6-2 and TRBV6-3, those segments were excluded. In an earlier analysis of 587 of the donors, most TCR beta V segments appeared in productive rearrangements about 87% or about 30% of the time, broadly matching IMGT annotations. The classifier was reported to diagnose cytomegalovirus status with high specificity and sensitivity in both the original and validation cohorts. Several of the top co-occurrence clusters appeared to be linked to parvovirus B19, influenza, CMV and Epstein-Barr virus, according to a later analysis. Compared with equally common non-associated chains, HLA-associated TCR beta chains in a later analysis were more clonally expanded and had lower generation probabilities. A total of 150 or so TCR beta chains were listed by the study as associated with cytomegalovirus. Three of the identified cytomegalovirus-associated TCR beta chains were confirmed in vitro to be specific for cytomegalovirus antigens. Immune exposure information for the cohort was limited to CMV serostatus. Specific HLA alleles were associated with 16,951 TCR beta sequences at a false discovery rate of 0.05 in a later analysis. The sequencing pipeline was judged likely to have produced a cluster of highly shared sequence variants as a technical artifact.

The cohort was made up of approximately 700 healthy bone marrow donors. All cohort members were sampled while nominally healthy, although unrecorded immune exposures were likely present. The donor was CMV seronegative and was included in the group of several hundred seronegative cohort members. A peripheral blood sample was provided by each donor, and peripheral blood mononuclear cells were used for TCR beta sequencing. Genomic DNA was extracted from the blood cell samples with the Qiagen DNeasy Blood Extraction Kit. Libraries were built with the immunoSEQ multiplex PCR assay. For the multiplex PCR, a mixture combining 60 forward primers for TCR Vbeta segments and 13 reverse primers for TCR Jbeta segments was used. Amplification of the CDR3 region of rearranged TCR beta genes was performed with a multiplex PCR assay on genomic DNA. The Illumina HiSeq System was used to sequence the amplified TCR beta libraries as 87-base-pair reads. The paper's data handling went like this. A later analysis counted tens of millions of unique TCR beta chains across the 690 or so repertoires, and around 9.9 million of these chains were shared by at least two donors. Raw reads were error-corrected and collapsed into unique sequences by a nearest-neighbor algorithm in which closely related sequences were merged to remove PCR and sequencing errors. CDR3 sequences were aligned to IMGT reference sequences to assign V, D and J gene segments. For a sequence to be retained, a match of at least six nucleotides was required to both a V gene segment and a J gene segment. Rearrangements were classified as productive when the CDR3 lacked stop codons and remained in frame with V and J, and all other rearrangements were classified as non-productive. CDR3 was defined according to IMGT convention as the region running from the second conserved V-encoded cysteine to the conserved J-encoded phenylalanine. In an earlier analysis of roughly 580 of the donors, sequences lacking an unambiguous match to a single V gene segment were excluded. In an earlier analysis of several hundred of the donors, V segments were called functional above 56.7% productive rearrangements and were called segregating when the between-donor standard deviation exceeded 5%. A statistical classification framework was built for diagnosing cytomegalovirus status from the catalog of TCR beta chain sequences. V and J gene assignment, in a later analysis, came from comparing TCR nucleotide sequences with IMGT/GENE-DB human TR gene sequences. A later analysis assigned CDR3 sequences and most-parsimonious VDJ recombination scenarios with the TCRdist pipeline. A later analysis defined each TCR beta chain by its CDR3 amino acid sequence plus V-gene family, and excluded reads lacking a unique V-gene family. In a later analysis, some 600 highly shared, low-generation-probability nucleotide sequences were removed to address suspected cross-contamination and a sequencing artifact. In a later analysis, a clonal expansion index for each public chain was calculated from normalized within-repertoire ranks of inferred template counts. In a later analysis, generation probabilities were computed with a VDJ recombination model fitted to out-of-frame rearrangements, and the resulting probabilities were checked against IGoR. In a later analysis, TCR-TCR, TCR-HLA and TCR-CMV co-occurrence was scored with hypergeometric tests, and a repertoire-size bias correction was applied to TCR pairs. In a later analysis, false discovery rates were estimated by permuting HLA or CMV assignments 20 times. In a later analysis, co-occurring TCRs were grouped using DBSCAN, with TCRdist sequence similarity added in when clustering inside HLA-allele-positive subsets. Co-occurrence clustering excluded repertoires with fewer than 30,000 or more than 120,000 public chains, plus five with anomalous nucleotide sharing. Here the immuneACCESS table is served through TCRdb, limited to in-frame sequences with V and J called. Missing clones are a known gap in these copies; in checked studies unresolved V genes cover under half, and the rest lacks a known reason. The V and J calls and clone size are taken from that table; D and trimming were inferred from the DNA. The sample table holds about 140,000 clones, of which around 90% were seen once. Roughly 0.5% of the sample rests with the top ten.

Deletion took 0 bases off V and 0 bases off J, with a span of 9 bases between the germline ends. Its CDR3 holds 16 amino acids, cysteine through phenylalanine. Here the CDR3 DNA is all that survives: 48 bases in frame from base 1. CDR1 and CDR2 are drawn from the germline V gene: LGHNA, YNFKEQ. This clone appeared a few times. This receptor's antigen is unknown. It has no much larger one-base neighbor in the sample; base qualities were not kept. Other DNA sequences in this specimen translate into the identical CDR3. Recombination connected TRBV4-2 to TRBJ2-1, with TRBD2 perhaps the D gene, on 5 matching bases. The TCR comes from a woman in her thirties or forties in good health and CMV-seronegative. Sequencing used PBMCs. CDR3 sequence: CASSQDGGSSYNEQFF. The nucleotide sequence is given as TGTGCCAGCAGCCAAGACGGTGGGAGCTCCTACAATGAGCAGTTCTTC.